Listed here are 14 T cell receptor beta chains from one sample, sequenced in a study of CD8 T cells in Susac syndrome. Reverse transcription used about 0.45 to 1 ug RNA and random hexamers. TCRdb reprocessed the immunoSEQ multiplex PCR reads via MiXCR and lists one record per CDR3 protein. The table has some 95,000 distinct CDR3 sequences, about 93% seen once. The sample was CD8+ T cells from PBMCs. The receptors derive from a human donor in good health.

V usage is TRBV4-2 and J usage is TRBJ2-7; D perhaps matches TRBD2 (6 bases). CDR1 and CDR2 (germline): LGHNA, YNFKEQ. The V end was cut by 1 base, the J end by 4 bases, with 8 bases between. This CDR3 has 13 amino acids. The DNA for the CDR3 is TGTGCCAGCAGCCAAGGACTAGTTTACGAGCAGTACTTC. It codes for CASSQGLVYEQYF.

This clonotype is a singleton in its sample. The chain combines TRBV6-1 with TRBJ2-1; 9 nucleotides match TRBD2. Per the germline V gene, CDR1 is MNHNS and CDR2 is SASEGT. Trimming cost V 3 bases and J 2 bases; bases outside gene matches: 2. There are 15 residues in the CDR3. The DNA of the CDR3 is TGTGCCAGCAGTGATCTAGCGGGGACCTACAATGAGCAGTTCTTC. Translated: CASSDLAGTYNEQFF.

The V call is TRBV20-1, the J call TRBJ2-7; 10 nucleotides line up with TRBD1. CDR3 size: 15 residues. After removal of 2 bases from V and 2 bases from J, the junction contained 6 bases not matched to a gene. From germline, CDR1 is DFQATT and CDR2 SNEGSKA (reference sequence). The CDR3 loop reads CSARPDRGQAYEQYF. CDR3 bases: TGCAGTGCTAGACCCGACAGGGGGCAAGCCTACGAGCAGTACTTC.

This clonotype appeared a single time. The rearrangement joins TRBV5-4 to TRBJ2-7, with D maybe TRBD1 (5 bases). Trimming removed 4 bases at V and 8 bases at J, with 19 bases between. The CDR3 totals 14 residues. Germline CDR1 SGHNT, CDR2 YYREEE (reference sequence). This CDR3 is CASSQDDSPHQQYF. The CDR3 nucleotides are TGTGCCAGCAGCCAGGACGACAGCCCCCACCAGCAGTACTTC.

The chain recombines TRBV20-1 with TRBJ2-2; TRBD1 matches 10 bases. This CDR3 is 15 amino acids long. The germline CDR1 and CDR2 sequences are DFQATT and SNEGSKA (reference sequence). Trimming took 3 bases from V and 3 from J; bases not matched to a gene: 4. The CDR3 protein is CSASAGTGDTGELFF. DNA of the CDR3: TGCAGTGCTAGCGCCGGGACAGGGGACACCGGGGAGCTGTTTTTT.

The table lists this clonotype with a count of one. The rearrangement joins TRBV18 to TRBJ2-2; D call uncertain. The CDR3 contains 11 residues. Trimming stripped 8 bases from V and 3 bases from J, with 4 bases between. The germline V gene has CDR1 KGHSH and CDR2 LQKENI. The CDR3 coding sequence is TGTGCCAGCCGTTACACCGGGGAGCTGTTTTTT. It yields the protein CASRYTGELFF.

V usage is TRBV15 and J usage is TRBJ1-5; D call uncertain. Trimming stripped 2 bases from V and 0 bases from J, with 5 bases between. CDR3 length: 14 amino acids. The germline CDR1 and CDR2 sequences are LNHNV and YYDKDF (reference sequence). The DNA of the CDR3 is TGTGCCACCAGCAGACGGAATAGCAATCAGCCCCAGCATTTT. Translating it yields CATSRRNSNQPQHF.

The chain carries TRBV19 and TRBJ1-6, with 7 bases that match TRBD1. Germline V gene lookup returns CDR1 LNHDA and CDR2 SQIVND (reference sequence). The CDR3 covers 16 residues. Unmatched junction bases numbered 7, after V lost 1 base and J lost 7 bases. The CDR3 spells CASSIVGAGGNSPLHF. In DNA form, the CDR3 reads TGTGCCAGTAGTATAGTTGGAGCAGGGGGGAATTCACCCCTCCACTTT.

The V gene is TRBV7-9, the J gene TRBJ1-1, with a possible D match to TRBD1 (5 bases). This CDR3 has 13 residues. Germline V gene data show CDR1 as SEHNR and CDR2 as FQNEAQ (reference sequence). The V gene lost 4 bases and the J gene lost 8 bases, with 14 bases spanning the gap. Here the CDR3 DNA reads TGTGCCAGCAGCTCTCATGGGACGGAAGAAGCTTTCTTT. It encodes CASSSHGTEEAFF.

V usage is TRBV6-4 and J usage is TRBJ2-7, with TRBD1 matching 7 bases. Germline CDR1 is MRHNA and CDR2 is SNTAGT. With 0 bases clipped from V and 0 bases from J, the junction kept 8 bases outside the gene matches. This CDR3 comprises 17 residues. CDR3 sequence: CASSDSRTGPGSYEQYF. The CDR3 region has the DNA TGTGCCAGCAGTGACTCCCGGACAGGTCCGGGCTCCTACGAGCAGTACTTC.

The gene calls are TRBV11-1 and TRBJ2-1; D is ambiguous. CDR1 SGHAT and CDR2 FQDESV come from the germline V gene (reference sequence). This CDR3 comprises 13 residues. Deletions cut 5 bases from V and 6 bases from J, with 11 bases between. The DNA of the CDR3 is TGTGCCAGCAGCCTATCCCGACCCAATGAGCAGTTCTTC. Translated, it gives CASSLSRPNEQFF.

A single count supports this clonotype. This chain uses TRBV7-8 with TRBJ1-1; tentative D call: TRBD1 (6 bases). Germline values: CDR1 SGHVS, CDR2 FQNEAQ. V lost 8 bases, J lost 0 bases, and 13 bases lay in between. The CDR3 totals 14 residues. CDR3 in amino acids: CASFRGTLNTEAFF. In nucleotides, the CDR3 is TGTGCCAGCTTTCGGGGGACACTGAACACTGAAGCTTTCTTT.

This sequence joins TRBV10-2 and TRBJ2-2; weak D call: TRBD1 (5 bases). This CDR3 has 15 residues. V lost 4 bases to trimming and J lost 3 bases, with 12 bases between them. Per germline, CDR1 WSHSY and CDR2 SAAADI. The CDR3 spells CASSVTGMDTGELFF. The CDR3 DNA sequence: TGCGCCAGCAGTGTCACAGGAATGGACACCGGGGAGCTGTTTTTT.

J is TRBJ2-3 and V is TRBV7-9; 9 bases align to TRBD1. This CDR3 is 16 amino acids long. Germline-derived CDR1 and CDR2 are SEHNR and FQNEAQ (reference sequence). After removal of 5 bases from V and 3 bases from J, the junction contained 9 bases not matched to a gene. The DNA of the CDR3 is TGTGCCAGCAGCCCCCGGGGGACAGGGAGGACAGATACGCAGTATTTT. The encoded protein is CASSPRGTGRTDTQYF.